The 30 T cell receptor beta chains in this list originate from one sample, sequenced in a study of T cells after yellow fever vaccination. TCRdb reprocessed the 5' RACE reads with MiXCR, giving one entry per CDR3 protein. The sample lists 200,000 to 300,000 distinct CDR3 sequences, 3.6% seen once, with around 19% in the top ten. Sequencing used PBMCs, obtained 15 days after the yellow fever booster vaccination. The receptors shown here come from a man between 18 and 29 years old who received the YFV17D yellow fever vaccine.

This clonotype was counted ten times or more. This chain links TRBV7-9 with TRBJ2-7, with TRBD2 matching over 11 bases. Germline V lookup: CDR1 SEHNR, CDR2 FQNEAQ (reference sequence). The CDR3 contains 15 residues. The ends lost 5 bases at V and 1 base at J; junction bases unmatched: 4. In DNA form, the CDR3 reads TGTGCCAGCAGCACACCTAGCGGGGGGTCCTACGAGCAGTACTTC. This codes for CASSTPSGGSYEQYF.

This clonotype was counted many times. This CDR3 reads CSVGGDLRTDTQYF. The CDR3 DNA is TGCAGCGTTGGAGGGGACCTCAGAACAGATACGCAGTATTTT. This sequence joins TRBV29-1 and TRBJ2-3; perhaps D is TRBD1 or TRBD2 (5 bases each). Germline V lookup: CDR1 SQVTM, CDR2 ANQGSEA. The ends were cut back, 4 bases at V and 3 bases at J, with 14 bases in the middle. The CDR3 contains 14 residues.

This clonotype appeared many times. V and J are TRBV18 and TRBJ1-1; D possibly corresponds to TRBD1 (6 bases). The germline V gene encodes CDR1 KGHSH and CDR2 LQKENI. V was cut by 1 base and J by 4 bases, with 19 bases left in between. CDR3 length: 17 amino acids. The CDR3 DNA sequence: TGTGCCAGCTCACCACTTATGACAGGCCCTCGAGGCACTGAAGCTTTCTTT. Protein product: CASSPLMTGPRGTEAFF.

As concerns this clonotype: A much more abundant neighbour one base away suggests this may be a read error. This rearrangement joins TRBV2 to TRBJ2-5, with 7 bases aligning to TRBD1. The CDR3 covers 14 residues. CDR1 is SNHLY, CDR2 FYNNEI, per germline. Trimming took 4 bases from V and 2 from J; bases not matched to a gene: 4. The CDR3 is CASSGGQQQETQYF. The CDR3 DNA sequence: TGTGCCAGCAGTGGGGGACAGCAACAAGAGACCCAGTACTTC.

Many counts were recorded for this clonotype. The V and J genes are TRBV7-8 and TRBJ2-5, with 7 bases aligning to TRBD1. Germline CDR1 and CDR2: SGHVS and FQNEAQ. This CDR3 spans 14 amino acids. The V segment lost 6 bases and the J segment 5 bases; nucleotides outside the gene matches: 9. The CDR3 loop is CASRRDSEPETQYF. The CDR3, as DNA: TGTGCCAGCAGAAGGGACAGCGAGCCGGAGACCCAGTACTTC.

This clonotype has ten or more counts. J is TRBJ2-5 and V is TRBV5-1, with 8 bases lining up with TRBD1. Per germline, CDR1 SGHRS and CDR2 YFSETQ. The CDR3 consists of 14 residues. The J segment lost 4 bases and the V segment lost 4 bases, leaving 6 bases of the junction unmatched. The CDR3 nucleotides are TGCGCCAGCAGCCCCAGGACAGGGCGAGAGACCCAGTACTTC. It specifies CASSPRTGRETQYF.

The table lists this clonotype with many counts. V usage is TRBV7-9 and J usage is TRBJ2-7; no definite D call. Germline V gene sequence: CDR1 SEHNR, CDR2 FQNEAQ (reference sequence). Trimming stripped 5 bases from V and 3 bases from J, with 11 bases between. The CDR3 totals 13 residues. The CDR3 DNA is TGTGCCAGCAGCCCCGACAACTACTACGAGCAGTACGTC. This encodes CASSPDNYYEQYV.

This clonotype was observed at least ten times. The V gene is TRBV4-3, the J gene TRBJ2-5; no clear D gene. The CDR3 has 15 residues. The V end lost 0 bases, the J end lost 4 bases, and 12 bases lay between the germline ends. From germline, CDR1 is LGHNA and CDR2 YSLEER. Here the CDR3 DNA reads TGCGCCAGCAGCCAAGATTTCTACTCTGGAGAGACCCAGTACTTC. Residues: CASSQDFYSGETQYF.

The sample holds many counts of this clonotype. V and J are TRBV5-6 and TRBJ2-3; 7 positions agree with TRBD1. The germline V gene has CDR1 SGHDT and CDR2 YYEEEE. V lost 1 base and J lost 6; bases outside the gene matches: 8. This CDR3 region has 15 residues. The CDR3 here is CASSLMTGNLDTQYF. Here the CDR3 DNA reads TGTGCCAGCAGCTTGATGACAGGGAATTTGGATACGCAGTATTTT.

This clonotype was counted many times. The J gene is TRBJ2-3, the V gene TRBV5-1; the D gene could be TRBD1 or TRBD2 (5 bases each). From germline, CDR1 is SGHRS and CDR2 YFSETQ. The CDR3 contains 15 residues. Trimming removed 3 bases from V and 4 bases from J, with 15 bases in between. This CDR3 is CASSSRGRGADTQYF. In DNA form, the CDR3 reads TGCGCCAGCAGCTCACGGGGTCGAGGGGCAGATACGCAGTATTTT.

This clonotype was counted at least ten times. The rearrangement links TRBV4-3 to TRBJ2-6, with D perhaps TRBD1 (5 bases). The V gene lost 0 bases and the J gene lost 2 bases, with 26 bases spanning the gap. Germline V CDR1 and CDR2: LGHNA, YSLEER. The CDR3 length is 22 residues. The CDR3 DNA is TGCGCCAGCAGCCAAGATAGTGGAGTTTGGGGCAGGGCTAGACCTGGGGCCAACGTCCTGACTTTC. Protein product: CASSQDSGVWGRARPGANVLTF.

This clonotype has a count of ten or more. The chain recombines TRBV5-5 with TRBJ1-6; D gene ambiguous. V was trimmed by 1 base and J by 7 bases, leaving 12 bases between them. The CDR3 consists of 15 residues. Germline loops: CDR1 SGHKS, CDR2 YYEKEE (reference sequence). CDR3 DNA sequence: TGTGCCAGCAGCTTGTGGGGATTCCCGAATTCACCCCTCCACTTT. This codes for CASSLWGFPNSPLHF.

In this sample, this clonotype turned up many times. This chain connects TRBV10-2 to TRBJ2-5; the D call may be TRBD1 or TRBD2 (5 bases each). The germline V and J ends were trimmed by 0 bases and 2 bases, with 13 bases remaining between them. The CDR3 is made up of 16 amino acids. Per the germline V gene, CDR1 is WSHSY and CDR2 is SAAADI. CDR3 protein: CASSESYGAGQETQYF. CDR3 nucleotide sequence: TGCGCCAGCAGTGAGTCGTACGGGGCGGGTCAAGAGACCCAGTACTTC.

This clonotype was seen at least ten times. The gene calls are TRBV7-9 and TRBJ2-7; D ambiguous. Looked up from germline, CDR1 is SEHNR and CDR2 is FQNEAQ (reference sequence). V gave up 5 bases and J gave up 6 bases, with 11 bases separating them. This CDR3 comprises 12 residues. For the CDR3, the DNA is TGTGCCAGCAGCGCCACGGCCCGCGAGCAGTACTTC. Its translation: CASSATAREQYF. Supplemented by reference TRBV7-9 and TRBJ2-7, the full variable domain reads DTGVSQNPRHKITKRGQNVTFRCDPISEHNRLYWYRQTLGQGPEFLTYFQNEAQLEKSRLLSDRFSAERPKGSFSTLEIQRTEQGDSAMYLCASSATAREQYFGPGTRLTVT.

This sequence joins TRBV6-2 or TRBV6-3 and TRBJ2-1; D is perhaps TRBD2 (6 bases). CDR3 length: 13 amino acids. Trimming pared 7 bases from V and 4 bases from J, leaving 11 bases between. Germline loops: CDR1 MNHEY, CDR2 SVGEGT. CDR3 nucleotide sequence: TGTGCCAGCACCCCGGACTATTACAATGAGCAGTTCTTC. Its translation: CASTPDYYNEQFF.

This clonotype was seen at least ten times. The CDR3 region is CASSPQGTNEKLFF. CDR3 coding DNA: TGTGCCAGCTCACCACAGGGAACTAATGAAAAACTGTTTTTT. The chain uses TRBV18 and TRBJ1-4; no firm D call. The ends were cut back, 1 base at V and 1 base at J, with 4 bases in the middle. CDR3 length equals 14 residues. The germline V gene has CDR1 KGHSH and CDR2 LQKENI. The variable domain in full, with the rest retrieved from reference TRBV18 and TRBJ1-4, is NAGVMQNPRHLVRRRGQEARLRCSPMKGHSHVYWYRQLPEEGLKFMVYLQKENIIDESGMPKERFSAEFPKEGPSILRIQQVVRGDSAAYFCASSPQGTNEKLFFGSGTQLSVL.

Many counts were recorded for this clonotype. This chain connects TRBV9 to TRBJ2-3; 10 bases are shared with TRBD2. The CDR3 length is 16 residues. Germline CDR1 is SGDLS and CDR2 is YYNGEE. The J segment lost 5 bases and the V segment lost 0 bases, leaving 6 bases of the junction unmatched. CDR3 DNA: TGTGCCAGCAGCGTAGTGAGCGGGGGGGCCAGAGATACGCAGTATTTT. Its translation: CASSVVSGGARDTQYF.

This clonotype has ten or more counts. This chain connects TRBV12-3 or TRBV12-4 to TRBJ2-5; D remains unclear. V lost 6 bases, J lost 7 bases, and 9 bases lay in between. The CDR3 has 11 residues. This CDR3 reads CASSHSGTQYF. The CDR3 DNA follows: TGTGCCAGCAGCCACTCGGGGACCCAGTACTTC.

This clonotype was recorded a few times. The chain employs TRBV6-5 and TRBJ1-2, with TRBD1 identical over 7 bases. The CDR3 covers 14 residues. Per the germline V gene, CDR1 is MNHEY and CDR2 is SVGAGI. The J segment lost 5 bases and the V segment lost 6 bases, leaving 9 bases of the junction unmatched. The CDR3 sequence is CASRDRTGLYGYTF. The CDR3 DNA reads TGTGCCAGCAGGGATCGGACAGGACTTTATGGCTACACCTTC.

This clonotype was observed many times. The rearrangement links TRBV5-1 to TRBJ2-3; TRBD1 might be the D (7 bases). The CDR3 runs to 15 residues. Germline lookup yields CDR1 SGHRS and CDR2 YFSETQ. V lost 4 bases and J 3 bases, leaving 15 bases between the germline ends. The CDR3 spells CASSQLTGRTDTQYF. In DNA form, the CDR3 reads TGCGCCAGCAGCCAACTGACAGGGAGGACAGATACGCAGTATTTT.

The chain combines TRBV30 with TRBJ1-1; 7 nucleotides align to TRBD1. This CDR3 spans 17 amino acids. Germline trimming cut 3 bases from V and 11 bases from J; bases unmatched to any gene: 24. The germline V gene has CDR1 GTSNPN and CDR2 SVGIG (reference sequence). As DNA, the CDR3 is TGTGCCTGGAGGCGGCCCCGAGGGGTGCAGGGGGTAAAGGGGGCTTTCTTT. Amino acid sequence: CAWRRPRGVQGVKGAFF.

The genes are TRBV7-9 and TRBJ2-5; D is perhaps TRBD1 or TRBD2 (5 bases each). The germline V and J ends were trimmed by 5 bases and 1 base, with 11 bases remaining between them. Germline assignment: CDR1 SEHNR and CDR2 FQNEAQ (reference sequence). The CDR3 covers 14 residues. The CDR3: CASSPGDVQETQYF. The CDR3 DNA reads as TGTGCCAGCAGCCCCGGGGACGTCCAAGAGACCCAGTACTTC.

This clonotype was seen many times. V gene TRBV9 combines with J gene TRBJ1-2; D remains ambiguous. This CDR3 spans 13 amino acids. V was clipped by 0 bases and J by 4 bases, with 7 bases between them. Germline V gene sequence: CDR1 SGDLS, CDR2 YYNGEE. The CDR3 region has the DNA TGTGCCAGCAGCGTAGATAGCGCCTATGGCTACACCTTC. The encoded protein is CASSVDSAYGYTF.

This clonotype was recorded many times. V usage is TRBV3-1 and J usage is TRBJ1-3; D remains unclear. Germline CDR1 LGHDT, CDR2 YNNKEL (reference sequence). V lost 0 bases and J lost 3, with 9 bases in between. The CDR3 runs 15 residues. CDR3 protein: CASSQDTSFGNTIYF. As DNA, the CDR3 is TGTGCCAGCAGCCAAGACACCTCCTTTGGAAACACCATATATTTT.

This clonotype was observed at least ten times. This sequence joins TRBV4-1 and TRBJ1-5; D is ambiguous. Deletions cut 0 bases from V and 0 bases from J, with 24 bases between. CDR1 is MGHRA, CDR2 YSYEKL, per germline. This CDR3 is built from 21 residues. The CDR3 nucleotides read TGCGCCAGCAGCCAAGATTTTTGGGGTTTGACGATTGGTTCTAGCAATCAGCCCCAGCATTTT. Translating it yields CASSQDFWGLTIGSSNQPQHF.

This clonotype has ten or more counts. The J gene is TRBJ1-5, the V gene TRBV7-2; D might be TRBD1 (6 bases). V was shortened by 2 bases and J by 4 bases, with 15 bases between the two germline ends. There are 16 residues in the CDR3. CDR1 SGHTA and CDR2 FQGNSA come from the germline V gene. The CDR3 DNA follows: TGTGCCAGCAGCTTAAGTAGGACAGCCCTGAATCAGCCCCAGCATTTT. This codes for CASSLSRTALNQPQHF.

The table lists this clonotype with many counts. The gene calls are TRBV5-1 and TRBJ2-7; 7 nucleotides align to TRBD1. Germline CDR1 SGHRS, CDR2 YFSETQ. The CDR3 runs 13 residues. Trimming cost V 5 bases and J 3 bases; bases outside gene matches: 5. CDR3 in amino acids: CASRETGSYEQYF. In nucleotides, the CDR3 is TGCGCCAGCAGGGAGACAGGGAGCTACGAGCAGTACTTC.

This clonotype was counted ten times or more. The chain is built from TRBV12-3 or TRBV12-4 and TRBJ2-1, with D unresolved. The CDR3 totals 17 residues. V was clipped by 6 bases and J by 0 bases, with 18 bases between them. The CDR3 coding sequence is TGTGCCAGCAGAGGCTTTAGGGATTATAACTCCTACAATGAGCAGTTCTTC. It codes for CASRGFRDYNSYNEQFF.

The table lists this clonotype with many counts. The rearrangement links TRBV6-2 or TRBV6-3 to TRBJ2-3; the D gene is possibly TRBD2 (6 bases). The CDR3 runs 18 residues. Germline values: CDR1 MNHEY, CDR2 SVGEGT. The germline V and J ends were trimmed by 5 bases and 3 bases, with 24 bases remaining between them. CDR3 in amino acids: CASSLNLNRDLRTDTQYF. In DNA, the CDR3 is TGTGCCAGCAGTCTCAATTTGAACCGGGACTTACGAACAGATACGCAGTATTTT.

This clonotype was detected many times. This chain joins TRBV20-1 and TRBJ1-5; D is unresolved. The CDR3 totals 14 residues. Trimming took 4 bases from V and 4 from J, leaving 14 bases between them. Germline V lookup: CDR1 DFQATT, CDR2 SNEGSKA (reference sequence). CDR3 coding DNA: TGCAGTGCTATGAGAGGGCCACTTAATCAGCCCCAGCATTTT. Translation gives CSAMRGPLNQPQHF.